This T cell receptor beta chain was found in a study of blood T cell repertoires in COVID-19. Whole-study context: T cells, B-cell-depleted T cells, or PBMCs supplied cDNA or gDNA.

The authors' processing: Using reference gene primer amplification, nucleated cell counts were estimated. Measured with immunoSEQ multiplex PCR; TCRdb has only the in-frame clones, and not every one. Clonal size and the V and J genes are those of that table, whereas D and trimming came from the DNA. The sample lists 120,000 to 150,000 clones, around 86% occurring once. The source material was peripheral blood. This receptor was obtained from a man aged 45-65 years who had recovered from COVID-19.

For the CDR3, the DNA is TGTGCCAGCAATGCAGGGGACTATGGCTACACCTTC. Residues: CASNAGDYGYTF. The chain has TRBV6-1 and TRBJ1-2; D might be TRBD1 (6 bases). Trimming pared 7 bases from V and 3 bases from J, leaving 9 bases between. The CDR3 spans 12 residues. CDR1 and CDR2 (germline): MNHNS, SASEGT.